This TCR beta chain was identified during a study of blood T cell repertoires in COVID-19. Study-level background: Researchers got acute and convalescent COVID-19 samples from the United States, Italy and Spain. The cDNA or gDNA used as material had been derived from T cells, B-cell-depleted T cells, or PBMCs.

In the study's own analysis: The authors estimated nucleated cell counts from reference gene primer amplification. The repertoire was sequenced with immunoSEQ multiplex PCR; TCRdb's copy has only in-frame clones and lacks some. V and J calls and clone size are as listed in that table; D and trimming were resolved from the DNA. This sample has about 140,000 clones; around nine tenths occur once, and the top ten carry 3.5% to 5.5%. The CDR3 runs to 13 residues. Per germline, CDR1 LNHDA and CDR2 SQIVND (reference sequence). Note on this clone: A junction end diverges from the germline sequence, so it may reflect a read error.

The TCR sequence derives from a middle-aged woman with acute or convalescent COVID-19. The V and J genes are TRBV19 and TRBJ1-1; D possibly corresponds to TRBD1 (6 bases). Sequencing input: peripheral blood. The CDR3: CASSVDRWSEAFF. CDR3 DNA sequence: TGTGCCAGTAGTGTAGACAGGTGGTCTGAAGCTTTCTTT. Combining the CDR3 with reference TRBV19 and TRBJ1-1 gives the whole variable domain DGGITQSPKYLFRKEGQNVTLSCEQNLNHDAMYWYRQDPGQGLRLIYYSQIVNDFQKGDIAEGYSVSREKKESFPLTVTSAQKNPTAFYLCASSVDRWSEAFFGQGTRLTVV.